This entry lists 17 T cell receptor beta chains sequenced from one sample in a study of Graves' ophthalmopathy and Graves' hyperthyroidism. RNA served as the template for amplifying TCR beta CDR3 regions. The library came from an HTBI-primed first-round RT-PCR and a second-round multiplex PCR. In TCRdb, the multiplex PCR reads were re-called with MiXCR into one record per CDR3 protein. Of about 740,000 distinct CDR3 sequences in the sample, roughly two fifths were seen once. The specimen was peripheral blood. The source of these receptors is an adult man with Graves' ophthalmopathy.

This sequence joins TRBV2 and TRBJ1-5; no reliable D call. Germline assignment: CDR1 SNHLY and CDR2 FYNNEI. V shed 4 bases and J shed 7 bases, with 11 bases lying between them. This CDR3 is 13 amino acids long. The CDR3 coding sequence is TGTGCCAGCAGTGTAAAGTTTAACCAGCCCCAGCATTTT. Encoded protein: CASSVKFNQPQHF. Supplemented by reference TRBV2 and TRBJ1-5, the full variable domain reads EPEVTQTPSHQVTQMGQEVILRCVPISNHLYFYWYRQILGQKVEFLVSFYNNEISEKSEIFDDQFSVERPDGSNFTLKIRSTKLEDSAMYFCASSVKFNQPQHFGDGTRLSIL.

The chain combines TRBV10-3 with TRBJ1-6; 7 positions match TRBD1. The CDR3 length is 15 residues. Unmatched junction bases numbered 6, after V lost 3 bases and J lost 7 bases. The germline V gene encodes CDR1 ENHRY and CDR2 SYGVKD. CDR3 sequence reads: CAISDEGALNSPLHF. The CDR3 nucleotides are TGTGCCATCAGTGACGAGGGGGCGTTGAATTCACCCCTCCACTTT.

This clonotype was recorded many times. The rearrangement uses TRBV7-3 and TRBJ2-5; no clear D. From germline, CDR1 is SGHTA and CDR2 FQGTGA. The CDR3 extends over 14 amino acids. V shed 8 bases and J shed 5 bases, with 18 bases lying between them. DNA for the CDR3: TGTGCCAGCGGCATGGGTATCCCTGGGGAGACCCAGTACTTC. This sequence encodes CASGMGIPGETQYF.

V usage is TRBV2 and J usage is TRBJ1-2, with 7 positions matching TRBD1. The CDR3 consists of 16 residues. The germline gives CDR1 SNHLY, CDR2 FYNNEI. V shed 5 bases and J 6 bases; nucleotides not matched to a gene: 15. The CDR3 region has the DNA TGTGCCAGCAGTTTATTGAAGGGGGCGCAGGGTGATGGCTACACCTTC. Its protein product is CASSLLKGAQGDGYTF. Variable domain in full (rest from reference TRBV2 and TRBJ1-2): EPEVTQTPSHQVTQMGQEVILRCVPISNHLYFYWYRQILGQKVEFLVSFYNNEISEKSEIFDDQFSVERPDGSNFTLKIRSTKLEDSAMYFCASSLLKGAQGDGYTFGSGTRLTVV.

This clonotype was seen at least ten times. This chain links TRBV9 with TRBJ2-7; 9 bases are shared with TRBD1. The CDR3 consists of 15 residues. V shed 0 bases and J 4 bases; nucleotides not matched to a gene: 5. Per the germline V gene, CDR1 is SGDLS and CDR2 is YYNGEE. Written as DNA, the CDR3 is TGTGCCAGCAGCGTAGACGGGACAGGGAAATACGAGCAGTACTTC. Translating gives CASSVDGTGKYEQYF.

This chain links TRBV24-1 with TRBJ1-5; TRBD1 is a possible D gene (5 bases). Trimming stripped 12 bases from V and 4 bases from J, with 15 bases between. Per the germline V gene, CDR1 is KGHDR and CDR2 is SFDVKD. The CDR3 has 13 amino acids. This CDR3 is CAATSWGNQPQHF. The DNA for the CDR3 is TGTGCCGCGACATCATGGGGGAATCAGCCCCAGCATTTT.

This clonotype was detected only a few times. The rearrangement links TRBV7-9 to TRBJ1-2; TRBD1 agrees at 10 bases. In germline, CDR1 is SEHNR, CDR2 FQNEAQ (reference sequence). Trimming removed 4 bases from V and 2 bases from J; junction bases left unmatched: 7. The CDR3 contains 16 residues. CDR3 region: CASSYGPGQGNYGYTF. CDR3 nucleotide sequence: TGTGCCAGCAGCTATGGACCGGGACAGGGGAACTATGGCTACACCTTC.

This clonotype was detected ten times or more. The V and J genes are TRBV4-2 and TRBJ1-3, with D tentatively TRBD1 (6 bases). V gave up 0 bases and J gave up 1 base, with 7 bases separating them. The CDR3 is made up of 15 amino acids. The V gene's germline CDR1 is LGHNA and CDR2 YNFKEQ. This CDR3 reads CASSQEDRSGNTIYF. The CDR3, as DNA: TGTGCCAGCAGCCAAGAGGACAGATCTGGAAACACCATATATTTT.

The chain links TRBV10-3 to TRBJ2-5; no definite D call. The J call could be wrong; TRBJ2-1 is a better fit for the DNA end. The CDR3 contains 13 residues. Germline V gene data show CDR1 as ENHRY and CDR2 as SYGVKD. The CDR3 DNA sequence: TGTGCCATCAGTGAAAATGGAGCCAATGAGCAGTTCTTC. This translates into CAISENGANEQFF.

Comment on this clonotype: It is unclear where the CDR3 begins or ends on the DNA, so no DNA is shown, and the CDR3 is as TCRdb lists it. The chain couples TRBV24-1 to TRBJ2-5. The CDR3 is 13 amino acids in total, end residues counted. Germline CDR1 is KGHDR and CDR2 is SFDVKD. CDR3 sequence: CATSAHLILAQYF.

This clonotype was recorded many times. The chain is built from TRBV20-1 and TRBJ1-2; maybe TRBD1 (6 bases). Germline V CDR1 and CDR2: DFQATT, SNEGSKA (reference sequence). CDR3 length: 14 amino acids. Trimming shortened V by 3 bases and J by 8 bases, and 19 bases separated the two germline ends. CDR3: CSASRDTQSWGYTF. The CDR3 bases are TGCAGTGCTAGCCGGGACACCCAATCGTGGGGCTACACCTTC.

The gene calls are TRBV5-8 and TRBJ1-5, with a possible D match to TRBD1 (5 bases). Germline CDR1 reads SGHTS; CDR2 reads YDEGEE. The CDR3 covers 14 residues. Trimming stripped 0 bases from V and 6 bases from J, with 10 bases between. In nucleotides, the CDR3 is TGTGCCAGCAGCTTGGGGCGGAGGGGTCAGCCCCAGCATTTT. Translation: CASSLGRRGQPQHF.

This clonotype showed up just a few times. Written as DNA, the CDR3 is TGTGCCAGTAACCGCCGGGACGGGAGAGGAAAACTGTTTTTT. This gives the protein CASNRRDGRGKLFF. The genes are TRBV19 and TRBJ1-4; TRBD1 might be the D (5 bases). V gave up 7 bases and J gave up 10 bases, with 19 bases separating them. CDR1 is LNHDA, CDR2 SQIVND, per germline (reference sequence). The CDR3 is 14 residues long. The full variable domain, rest sourced from reference TRBV19 and TRBJ1-4, is DGGITQSPKYLFRKEGQNVTLSCEQNLNHDAMYWYRQDPGQGLRLIYYSQIVNDFQKGDIAEGYSVSREKKESFPLTVTSAQKNPTAFYLCASNRRDGRGKLFFGSGTQLSVL.

CDR3 DNA sequence: TGTGCCAGCACGATCGTACAGGGGCCCGGGGAGCTGTTTTTT. Amino acid sequence: CASTIVQGPGELFF. The chain employs TRBV25-1 and TRBJ2-2; 7 bases line up with TRBD1. Looked up from germline, CDR1 is MGHDK and CDR2 is SYGVNS. Germline trimming cut 7 bases from V and 6 bases from J; bases unmatched to any gene: 8. The CDR3 contains 14 residues.

The rearrangement uses TRBV16 and TRBJ1-1; TRBD1 matches 7 bases. CDR1 and CDR2 (germline): KGHSY, FQNENV. V trimming: 2 bases; J trimming: 1 base; junction bases outside the gene matches: 1. The CDR3 length is 14 residues. The DNA of the CDR3 is TGTGCCAGCAGCCAACAGGGGGAGAACACTGAAGCTTTCTTT. As protein: CASSQQGENTEAFF.

The V call is TRBV7-2, the J call TRBJ2-5, with 7 nucleotides matching TRBD2. V trimming: 4 bases; J trimming: 5 bases; junction bases outside the gene matches: 13. The CDR3 length is 16 residues. Germline V gene data show CDR1 as SGHTA and CDR2 as FQGNSA. CDR3 loop: CASSSAGTNGKETQYF. In nucleotides, the CDR3 is TGTGCCAGCAGCTCCGCCGGGACTAACGGGAAGGAGACCCAGTACTTC. Using reference TRBV7-2 and TRBJ2-5 for the parts outside the CDR3, the full variable domain is GAGVSQSPSNKVTEKGKDVELRCDPISGHTALYWYRQSLGQGLEFLIYFQGNSAPDKSGLPSDRFSAERTGGSVSTLTIQRTQQEDSAVYLCASSSAGTNGKETQYFGPGTRLLVL.

This chain joins TRBV10-3 and TRBJ2-7; 7 positions agree with TRBD2. The CDR3 has 14 amino acids. The germline CDR1 and CDR2 sequences are ENHRY and SYGVKD. V shed 8 bases and J 2 bases; nucleotides not matched to a gene: 9. The CDR3 reads CAIGDGGGPYEQYF. In nucleotides, the CDR3 is TGTGCCATCGGGGACGGGGGAGGGCCCTACGAGCAGTACTTC.